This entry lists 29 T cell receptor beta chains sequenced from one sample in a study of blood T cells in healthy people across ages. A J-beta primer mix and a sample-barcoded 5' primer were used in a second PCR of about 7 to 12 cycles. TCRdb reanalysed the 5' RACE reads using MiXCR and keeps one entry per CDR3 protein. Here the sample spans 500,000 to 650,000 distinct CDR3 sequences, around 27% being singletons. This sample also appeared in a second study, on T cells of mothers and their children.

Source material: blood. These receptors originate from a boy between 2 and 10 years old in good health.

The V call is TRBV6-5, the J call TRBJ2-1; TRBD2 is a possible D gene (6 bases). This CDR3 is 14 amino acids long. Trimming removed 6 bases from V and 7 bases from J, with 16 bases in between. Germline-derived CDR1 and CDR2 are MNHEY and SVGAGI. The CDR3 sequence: CASSPRAGRNEQFF. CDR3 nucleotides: TGTGCCAGCAGCCCGCGGGCGGGACGAAATGAGCAGTTCTTC.

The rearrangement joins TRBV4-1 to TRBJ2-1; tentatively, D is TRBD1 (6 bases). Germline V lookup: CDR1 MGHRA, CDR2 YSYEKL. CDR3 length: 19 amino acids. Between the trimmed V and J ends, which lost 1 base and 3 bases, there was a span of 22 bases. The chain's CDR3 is CASSQVIAGVDSIYNEQFF. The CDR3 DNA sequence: TGCGCCAGCAGCCAAGTAATAGCAGGGGTTGATTCGATCTACAATGAGCAGTTCTTC.

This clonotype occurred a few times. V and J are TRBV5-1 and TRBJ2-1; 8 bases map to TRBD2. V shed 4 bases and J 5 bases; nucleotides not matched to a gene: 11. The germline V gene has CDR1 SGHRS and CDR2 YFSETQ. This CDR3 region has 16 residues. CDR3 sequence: CASSVGFAAGDNEQFF. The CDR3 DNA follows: TGCGCCAGCAGCGTTGGCTTTGCAGCGGGGGACAATGAGCAGTTCTTC. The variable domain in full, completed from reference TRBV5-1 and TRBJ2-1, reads KAGVTQTPRYLIKTRGQQVTLSCSPISGHRSVSWYQQTPGQGLQFLFEYFSETQRNKGNFPGRFSGRQFSNSRSEMNVSTLELGDSALYLCASSVGFAAGDNEQFFGPGTRLTVL.

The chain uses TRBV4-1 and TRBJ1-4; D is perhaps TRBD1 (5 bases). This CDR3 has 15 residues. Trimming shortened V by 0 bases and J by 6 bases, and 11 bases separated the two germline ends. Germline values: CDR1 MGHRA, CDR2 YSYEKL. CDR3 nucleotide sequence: TGCGCCAGCAGCCAAGAGCAGGGTTACTATGAAAAACTGTTTTTT. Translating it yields CASSQEQGYYEKLFF.

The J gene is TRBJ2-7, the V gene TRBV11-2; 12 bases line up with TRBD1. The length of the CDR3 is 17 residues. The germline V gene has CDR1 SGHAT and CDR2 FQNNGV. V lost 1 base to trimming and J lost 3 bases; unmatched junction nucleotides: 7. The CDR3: CASSLVPGQGAVYEQYF. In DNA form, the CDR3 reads TGTGCCAGCAGCTTAGTTCCGGGACAGGGGGCGGTCTACGAGCAGTACTTC.

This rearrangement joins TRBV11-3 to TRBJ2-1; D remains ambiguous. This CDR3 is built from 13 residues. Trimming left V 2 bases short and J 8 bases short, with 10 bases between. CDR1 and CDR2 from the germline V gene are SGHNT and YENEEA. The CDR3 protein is CASSLLQVYEQFF. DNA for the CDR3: TGTGCCAGCAGCTTACTTCAGGTCTATGAGCAGTTCTTC.

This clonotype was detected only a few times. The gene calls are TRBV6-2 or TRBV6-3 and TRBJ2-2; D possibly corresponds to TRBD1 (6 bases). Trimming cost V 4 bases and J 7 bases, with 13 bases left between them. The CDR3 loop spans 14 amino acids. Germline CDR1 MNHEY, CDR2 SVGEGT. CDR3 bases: TGTGCCAGCAGTTCCCCCTACAGGGACGGGGAGCTGTTTTTT. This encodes CASSSPYRDGELFF.

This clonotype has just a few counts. CDR3 protein: CASMWGSSYNSPLHF. In DNA, the CDR3 is TGTGCCAGCATGTGGGGGAGCTCCTATAATTCACCCCTCCACTTT. The chain links TRBV27 to TRBJ1-6; D is possibly TRBD1 (5 bases). The V end lost 7 bases, the J end lost 0 bases, and 10 bases lay between the germline ends. The length of the CDR3 is 15 residues. In germline, CDR1 is MNHEY, CDR2 SMNVEV (reference sequence).

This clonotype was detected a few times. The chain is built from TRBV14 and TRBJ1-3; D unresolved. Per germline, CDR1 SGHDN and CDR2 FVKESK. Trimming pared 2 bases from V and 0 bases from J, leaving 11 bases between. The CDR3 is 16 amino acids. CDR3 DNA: TGTGCCAGCAGCCAAAGCCGCCGGGTCTCTGGAAACACCATATATTTT. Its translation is CASSQSRRVSGNTIYF.

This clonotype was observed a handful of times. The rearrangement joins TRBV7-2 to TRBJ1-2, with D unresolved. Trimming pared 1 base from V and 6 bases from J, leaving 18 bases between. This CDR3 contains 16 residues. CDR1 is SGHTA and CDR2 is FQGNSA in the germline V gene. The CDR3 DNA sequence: TGTGCCAGCAGCTTAGGAATTCGGCAGCCCGTCGATGGCTACACCTTC. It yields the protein CASSLGIRQPVDGYTF.

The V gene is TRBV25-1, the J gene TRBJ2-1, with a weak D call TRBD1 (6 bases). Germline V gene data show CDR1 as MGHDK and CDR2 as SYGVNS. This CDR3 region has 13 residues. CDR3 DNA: TGTGGGTCTTCAGGACAGCCCTACAATGAGCAGTTCTTC. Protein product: CGSSGQPYNEQFF.

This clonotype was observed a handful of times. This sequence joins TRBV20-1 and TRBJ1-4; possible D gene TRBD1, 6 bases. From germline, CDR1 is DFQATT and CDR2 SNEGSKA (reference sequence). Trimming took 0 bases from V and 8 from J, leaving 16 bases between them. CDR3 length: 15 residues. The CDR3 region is CSARDPTRTAEKLFF. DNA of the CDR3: TGCAGTGCTAGAGATCCAACCCGGACAGCGGAAAAACTGTTTTTT.

CDR3 loop: CSVEVGIYNEQFF. The CDR3 nucleotides read TGCAGCGTTGAGGTCGGGATTTACAATGAGCAGTTCTTC. The chain uses TRBV29-1 and TRBJ2-1, with D possibly being TRBD2 (5 bases). Germline CDR1 SQVTM, CDR2 ANQGSEA. V lost 3 bases and J lost 4, with 10 bases in between. There are 13 residues in the CDR3.

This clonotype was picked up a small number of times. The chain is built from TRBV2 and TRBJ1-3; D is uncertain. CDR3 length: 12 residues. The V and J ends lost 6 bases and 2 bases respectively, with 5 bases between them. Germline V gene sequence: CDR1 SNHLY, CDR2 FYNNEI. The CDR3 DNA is TGTGCCAGCAGAGGAGCTGGAAACACCATATATTTT. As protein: CASRGAGNTIYF.

The CDR3 sequence: CASSEAIADLADYEQYF. The CDR3 DNA sequence: TGTGCCAGCAGTGAAGCAATTGCGGACCTAGCGGACTACGAGCAGTACTTC. This chain links TRBV6-1 with TRBJ2-7; TRBD2 matches 7 bases. The V gene's germline CDR1 is MNHNS and CDR2 SASEGT. This CDR3 has 17 residues. The V and J ends lost 0 bases and 3 bases, in that order; junction bases with no gene match: 11.

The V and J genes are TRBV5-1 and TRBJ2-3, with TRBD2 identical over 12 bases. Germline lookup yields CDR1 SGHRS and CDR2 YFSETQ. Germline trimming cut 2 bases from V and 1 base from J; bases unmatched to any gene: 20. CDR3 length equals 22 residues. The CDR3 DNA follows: TGCGCCAGCAGCTTTGGGACAGCCAACGGGCTAGCGGGGGGGCCTGGCACAGATACGCAGTATTTT. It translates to CASSFGTANGLAGGPGTDTQYF.

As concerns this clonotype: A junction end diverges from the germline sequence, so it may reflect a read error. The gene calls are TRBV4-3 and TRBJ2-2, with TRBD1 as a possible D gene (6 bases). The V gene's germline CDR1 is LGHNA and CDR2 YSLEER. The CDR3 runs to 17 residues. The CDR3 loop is CASSQDRQVFNTGELFF. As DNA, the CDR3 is TGCGCCAGCAGCCAGGACCGACAGGTTTTTAACACCGGAGAGCTGTTTTTT.

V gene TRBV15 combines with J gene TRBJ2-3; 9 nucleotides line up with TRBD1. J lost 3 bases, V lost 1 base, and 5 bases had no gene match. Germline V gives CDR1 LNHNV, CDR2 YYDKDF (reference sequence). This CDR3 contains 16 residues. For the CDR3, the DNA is TGTGCCACCAGCAGAGTGACCGGACAGGGGACAGATACGCAGTATTTT. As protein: CATSRVTGQGTDTQYF.

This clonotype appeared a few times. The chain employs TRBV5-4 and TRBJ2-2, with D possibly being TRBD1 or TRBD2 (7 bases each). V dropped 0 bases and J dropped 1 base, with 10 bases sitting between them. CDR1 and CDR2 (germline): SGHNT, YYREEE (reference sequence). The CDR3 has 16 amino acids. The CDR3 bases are TGTGCCAGCAGCTTGGCAGGGGGGGGGAACACCGGGGAGCTGTTTTTT. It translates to CASSLAGGGNTGELFF.

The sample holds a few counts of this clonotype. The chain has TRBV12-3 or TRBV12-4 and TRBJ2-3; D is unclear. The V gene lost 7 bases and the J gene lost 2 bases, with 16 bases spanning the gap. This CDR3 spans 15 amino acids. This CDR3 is CASTFASPPTDTQYF. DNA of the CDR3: TGTGCCAGCACCTTTGCGTCGCCCCCCACAGATACGCAGTATTTT.

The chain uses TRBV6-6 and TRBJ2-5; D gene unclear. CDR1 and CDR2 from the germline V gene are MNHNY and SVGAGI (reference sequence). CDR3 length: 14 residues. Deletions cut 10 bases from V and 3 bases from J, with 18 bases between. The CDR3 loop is CATRVHIKEETQYF. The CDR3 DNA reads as TGTGCCACCAGAGTCCACATTAAAGAAGAGACCCAGTACTTC.

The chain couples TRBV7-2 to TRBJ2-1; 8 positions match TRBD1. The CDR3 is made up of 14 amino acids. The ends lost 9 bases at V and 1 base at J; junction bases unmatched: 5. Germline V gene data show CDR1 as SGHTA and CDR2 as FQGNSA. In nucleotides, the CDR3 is TGTGCCAGTTTCACAGGGGGATCCTACAATGAGCAGTTCTTC. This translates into CASFTGGSYNEQFF.

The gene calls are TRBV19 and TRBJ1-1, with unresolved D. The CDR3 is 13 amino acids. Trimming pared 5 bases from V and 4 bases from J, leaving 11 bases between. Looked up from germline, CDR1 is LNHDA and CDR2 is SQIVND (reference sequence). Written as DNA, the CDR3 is TGTGCCAGTAGTCAACCCCCGGGCACTGAAGCTTTCTTT. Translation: CASSQPPGTEAFF. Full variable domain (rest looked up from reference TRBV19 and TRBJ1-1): DGGITQSPKYLFRKEGQNVTLSCEQNLNHDAMYWYRQDPGQGLRLIYYSQIVNDFQKGDIAEGYSVSREKKESFPLTVTSAQKNPTAFYLCASSQPPGTEAFFGQGTRLTVV.

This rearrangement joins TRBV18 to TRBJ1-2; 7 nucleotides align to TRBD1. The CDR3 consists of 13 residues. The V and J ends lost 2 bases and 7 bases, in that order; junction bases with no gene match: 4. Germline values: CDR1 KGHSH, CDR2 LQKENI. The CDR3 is CASSPGTVLGYTF. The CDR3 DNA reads TGTGCCAGCTCACCAGGGACAGTACTTGGCTACACCTTC.

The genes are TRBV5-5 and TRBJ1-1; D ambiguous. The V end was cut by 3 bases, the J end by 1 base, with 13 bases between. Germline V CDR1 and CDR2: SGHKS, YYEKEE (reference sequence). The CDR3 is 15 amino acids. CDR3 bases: TGTGCCAGCAGCTGGACCGTGCCGGCGAACACTGAAGCTTTCTTT. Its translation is CASSWTVPANTEAFF.

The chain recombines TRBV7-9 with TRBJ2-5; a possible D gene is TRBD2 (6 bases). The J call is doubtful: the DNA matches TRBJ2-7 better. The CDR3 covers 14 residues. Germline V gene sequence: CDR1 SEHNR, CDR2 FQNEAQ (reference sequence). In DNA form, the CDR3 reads TGTGCCAGCAGCTACCGGGACTCACCCTACGAGCAGTACTTC. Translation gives CASSYRDSPYEQYF.

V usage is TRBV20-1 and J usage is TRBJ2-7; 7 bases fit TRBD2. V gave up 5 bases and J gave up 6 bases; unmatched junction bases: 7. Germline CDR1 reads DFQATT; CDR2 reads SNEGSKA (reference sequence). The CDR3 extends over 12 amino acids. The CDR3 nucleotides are TGCAGTGCTTCGCGGGGGTTAAGCGAGCAGTACTTC. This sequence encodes CSASRGLSEQYF.

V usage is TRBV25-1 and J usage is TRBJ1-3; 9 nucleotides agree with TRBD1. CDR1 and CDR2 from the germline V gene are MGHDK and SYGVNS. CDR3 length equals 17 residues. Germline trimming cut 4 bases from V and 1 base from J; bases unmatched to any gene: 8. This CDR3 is CASSADRGGFSGNTIYF. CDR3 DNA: TGTGCCAGCAGTGCGGACAGGGGAGGATTTTCTGGAAACACCATATATTTT.

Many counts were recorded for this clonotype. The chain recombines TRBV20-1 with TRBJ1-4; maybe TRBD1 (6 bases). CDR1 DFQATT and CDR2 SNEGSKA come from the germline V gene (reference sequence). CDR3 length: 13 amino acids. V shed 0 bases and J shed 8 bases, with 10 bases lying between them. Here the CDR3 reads CSAREGGAEKLFF. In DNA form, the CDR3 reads TGCAGTGCTAGAGAAGGGGGGGCCGAAAAACTGTTTTTT.